This is a list of T cell receptor beta chains from one sample in a study of blood T cell repertoires in COVID-19. The assay was immunoSEQ multiplex PCR, and TCRdb's table has in-frame clones only and misses some. This sample carries around 300,000 clones, around nine tenths of them seen once, and the ten largest clones take over 2%. Sequencing used PBMCs or T cells enriched from blood (not recorded which). The source of these receptors is a woman in her fifties or sixties in a cohort exposed to, infected with or recovered from COVID-19 (not recorded which). Both conserved end residues are part of each CDR3. D genes are given only for firm matches. Rows may omit the clone size; those that give it use once, few, many or a size class.

d_gene,j_gene,abundance,v_gene,CDR3nt,CDR3aa
-,TRBJ1-4,-,TRBV4-1,TGCGCCAGCAGCCAGGACTCCCGGGCAACTAATGAAAAACTGTTTTTT,CASSQDSRATNEKLFF
TRBD1,TRBJ1-5,-,TRBV30,TGTGCCTGGAGTGTATTTAAAGGGGGCGCAGGTCAGCCCCAGCATTTT,CAWSVFKGGAGQPQHF
TRBD1,TRBJ1-5,-,TRBV28,TGTGCCAGCAGCCGCAGGCCCCCGACAGGGTGGTATAGCAATCAGCCCCAGCATTTT,CASSRRPPTGWYSNQPQHF
-,TRBJ2-7,once,TRBV21-1,TGTGCCAGCAGCAAAAAGAATCGAGCGGGATCCTCCTACGAGCAGTACTTC,CASSKKNRAGSSYEQYF
-,TRBJ1-2,-,TRBV28,TGTGCCAGCAGTCCCCGACAGGGCTACACCTTC,CASSPRQGYTF
TRBD1,TRBJ2-5,many,TRBV4-1,TGCGCCAGCAGTCAAGGACAGGGGCTGAGGAGGGAAGAGACCCAGTACTTC,CASSQGQGLRREETQYF
TRBD1,TRBJ2-5,-,TRBV5-1,TGCGCCAGCAGCTCGGGACAGGGAAATCAAGAGACCCAGTACTTC,CASSSGQGNQETQYF
-,TRBJ1-5,-,TRBV7-8,TGTGCCAGCAGCTTAGAGATACCGGGGTACAATCAGCCCCAGCATTTT,CASSLEIPGYNQPQHF
TRBD2,TRBJ2-7,-,TRBV7-2,TGTGCCAGCAGCCGGGACTATTACTACGAGCAGTACTTC,CASSRDYYYEQYF
-,TRBJ1-5,-,TRBV5-8,TGTGCCAGCAGCTTATCCAGGACACCGAATCAGCCCCAGCATTTT,CASSLSRTPNQPQHF
-,TRBJ2-7,-,TRBV30,TGTGCCGGCAGGCCCCCGCCCGCGCGGAAGGGGCTCACCTACGAGCAGTACTTC,CAGRPPPARKGLTYEQYF
TRBD2,TRBJ2-5,-,TRBV11-2,TGTGCCAGCAGCCCCCTCCCACTAGCGGGGGTCCAAGAGACCCAGTACTTC,CASSPLPLAGVQETQYF
-,TRBJ1-1,-,TRBV18,TGTGCCAGCTCAACGACAGTAGCGGACACTGAAGCTTTCTTT,CASSTTVADTEAFF
-,TRBJ2-4,-,TRBV28,TGTGCCAGCAGTCGCCAAGGACAGACCCGGGGCTGGAACATTCAGTACTTC,CASSRQGQTRGWNIQYF
TRBD2,TRBJ2-1,-,TRBV30,TGTGCCTGGGCCACTAGCGCGAGCTCCTACAATGAGCAGTTCTTC,CAWATSASSYNEQFF
-,TRBJ2-7,-,TRBV5-1,TGCGCCAGCAGCTTGCAGGGATTCAGCTACGAGCAGTACTTC,CASSLQGFSYEQYF
TRBD2,TRBJ2-3,-,TRBV5-1,TGCGCCAGCAGCTTGGTGGCGGGAGCAAGCACAGATACGCAGTATTTT,CASSLVAGASTDTQYF
-,TRBJ2-3,once,TRBV5-1,TGCGCCAGCAGCTTGGGCAGTAGCACAGATACGCAGTATTTT,CASSLGSSTDTQYF
-,TRBJ1-5,-,TRBV18,TGTGCCAGCTCAAAGAGAGAGGACAATCAGCCCCAGCATTTT,CASSKREDNQPQHF
-,TRBJ1-1,-,TRBV18,TGTGCCAGCTCACCACCGGTTGGCAGGGCTCACACTGAAGCTTTCTTT,CASSPPVGRAHTEAFF
-,TRBJ1-3,-,TRBV5-1,TGCGCCAGCAAGGACTCCCTCTCTGGAAACACCATATATTTT,CASKDSLSGNTIYF
-,TRBJ2-1,-,TRBV5-5,TGTGCCAGCAGCTTGGGTACAATATCCCCTTACAATGAGCAGTTCTTC,CASSLGTISPYNEQFF
TRBD2,TRBJ2-5,-,TRBV7-9,TGTGCCAGCAGCGTATCGAGCGGGAGAGAGACCCAGTACTTC,CASSVSSGRETQYF
-,TRBJ1-2,-,TRBV11-1,TGTGCCAGCAGCTTACAGTCCTCCTATGGCTACACCTTC,CASSLQSSYGYTF
-,TRBJ2-1,-,TRBV3-1/TRBV3-2,TGTGCCAGCAGCCTAGCGTTTGGAGCCCACGATGAGCAGTTCTTC,CASSLAFGAHDEQFF
TRBD2,TRBJ2-5,few,TRBV6-6,TGTGCCAGCAGTTACGAAGCGGGAGGCGCCCAAGAGACCCAGTACTTC,CASSYEAGGAQETQYF
TRBD1,TRBJ2-2,-,TRBV10-3,TGTGCCATCCGGACAGGGGGTACCACCGGGGAGCTGTTTTTT,CAIRTGGTTGELFF
TRBD2,TRBJ2-3,-,TRBV14,TGTGCCAGCAGCCAGACTAGCGGGAAAAGCACAGATACGCAGTATTTT,CASSQTSGKSTDTQYF
-,TRBJ2-1,few,TRBV24-1,TGTGCCACCTCTCCGGCGACAAAGGCGTACAATGAGCAGTTCTTC,CATSPATKAYNEQFF
-,TRBJ1-5,once,TRBV19,TGTGCCAGTAGTTGGTCAGTGGAGGATCAGCCCCAGCATTTT,CASSWSVEDQPQHF
-,TRBJ2-7,few,TRBV3-1/TRBV3-2,TGTGCCAGCAGCCAAGAAGGGGGACAATCCTGGGTTGGGGAGCAGTACTTC,CASSQEGGQSWVGEQYF
TRBD2,TRBJ2-3,-,TRBV3-1/TRBV3-2,TGTGCCAGCAGCAGCGGGAGTCCTAGCACAGATACGCAGTATTTT,CASSSGSPSTDTQYF
TRBD1,TRBJ2-7,-,TRBV28,TGTGCCAGCACCTCCTGGACAGGGGGAGGGTACGAGCAGTACTTC,CASTSWTGGGYEQYF
TRBD1,TRBJ2-2,-,TRBV9,TGTGCCAGCAGCCCCCGGACAGGCCTTAATACGAACACCGGGGAGCTGTTTTTT,CASSPRTGLNTNTGELFF
TRBD2,TRBJ2-2,-,TRBV11-2,TGTGCCAGCAGCCGCCGGCTAGCGGGCCACGTGAACACCGGGGAGCTGTTTTTT,CASSRRLAGHVNTGELFF
-,TRBJ2-2,-,TRBV10-2,TGCGCCAGCACCGCCGCAGGGGTTGTGACCGGGGAGCTGTTTTTT,CASTAAGVVTGELFF
-,TRBJ2-7,once,TRBV5-1,TGCGCCAGCAGCTTCGGGGACACAGAAGTCTACGAGCAGTACTTC,CASSFGDTEVYEQYF
-,TRBJ2-5,few,TRBV7-9,TGTGCCAGCCGACAGGGACTCCAAGAGACCCAGTACTTC,CASRQGLQETQYF
TRBD1,TRBJ1-2,-,TRBV29-1,TGCAGCGCCCGGACCCCATCGACAGGGTACTATGGCTACACCTTC,CSARTPSTGYYGYTF
-,TRBJ2-1,-,TRBV19,TGTGCCAGTAGTATAGACGCCTGGAGCTCCTACAATGAGCAGTTCTTC,CASSIDAWSSYNEQFF
-,TRBJ2-5,-,TRBV27,TGTGCCAGCCTTGCTCCAGACAGAAGGAGAACAGAGACCCAGTACTTC,CASLAPDRRRTETQYF
-,TRBJ2-1,-,TRBV15,TGTGCCACCAGCAGAGGGGCCCAGCGGAGCTCCTACAATGAGCAGTTCTTC,CATSRGAQRSSYNEQFF